This TCR beta chain was documented in a study of tumor-infiltrating lymphocytes in primary liver carcinoma (dated by TCRdb to about 2017). As for the study more broadly: Between late 2015 and March 2016, a few patients in China with histopathologically diagnosed primary liver carcinoma had surgical resection. Of the five patients (three men and two women, aged 30 to 69 years), four had hepatocellular carcinoma and one had combined HCC and intrahepatic cholangiocarcinoma. The tumors of the five patients were staged as T1-T3 N0M0, with maximum diameters ranging from about 4 to 11 cm. Each sample produced roughly 3.5 to 8 million productive TCRbeta reads, and read depth showed no significant difference between tissue types. For each liver tumor, the study sampled five regions along with adjacent normal tissue and blood, and applied TCRbeta repertoire sequencing, expression microarrays and whole-exome sequencing. TCRbeta repertoire sequencing covered 35 specimens from 5 patients: around 25 tumor regions, 5 adjacent noncancerous liver tissues and 5 peripheral blood samples. Repertoires from technical replicates were highly reproducible, with mean shared-clone rates about 0.9 and correlation coefficients above 0.95.

Starting from 500 to 650 ng total RNA, TCRbeta-specific cDNA was produced by reverse transcription with a constant-region primer and ProtoScript II reverse transcriptase. The TCRbeta libraries were prepared through three rounds of nested multiplex PCR following a slightly modified ARM-PCR procedure. Each of the first two PCR rounds ran for approximately 10 cycles and used multiplex TRBV1-TRBV30 forward primers together with a Cbeta reverse primer. A final 25-cycle PCR with Deep VentR polymerase added sample barcodes and Illumina adapters. Amplicons of 200-500 bp were gel-purified with a QIAquick gel extraction kit before sequencing. An Illumina HiSeq 2500 was used to sequence the TCRbeta amplicons, generating 250-bp paired-end reads. On the authors' methods: To recover full CDR3 sequences, reads were quality-trimmed using Trimmomatic v0.33 and paired reads were then merged using FLASH v1.2.11. V, D and J germline segments were assigned to the rearranged TCRbeta sequences using MiGEC v1.2.1b. Clonotype statistics and Shannon-Wiener diversity indices were computed with VDJtools v1.0.0. Except for diversity analysis, only the 250 most abundant clonotypes of each sample were used in subsequent analyses to reduce sampling bias. TCRdb reprocessed the public reads (quality trimming at Q25 with fastp, clone calling with MiXCR) and kept in-frame beta chains. Entries that share a CDR3 protein sequence are merged under the most common genes and DNA. For this entry, the V and J calls and clone size follow TCRdb and not the study's own pipeline. This sample has a few hundred thousand distinct CDR3 sequences in its table, and around three fifths of those were observed once. The top ten clones comprise 17% of the sample.

TRIzol reagent was used to extract blood RNA from unsorted whole blood, while the DNeasy Blood & Tissue kit provided the germline DNA. Chronic HBV infection was present in the patients, and the patients were treatment-naive at sampling. Before surgery, about 4 milliliters of peripheral blood were collected into K2EDTA tubes. This clonotype has just one count. Its antigen has not been determined. Compared with germline, one end of the junction differs, possibly owing to a read error. Study-level results and caveats: Consistent with antigen-driven expansion, pairs of tumor regions showed higher repertoire overlap (mean around 36%) than either tumor-adjacent pairs (around 17%) or tumor-blood pairs (roughly 15%). Because the samples were bulk and unsorted, CD4+ and CD8+ T cell repertoires could not be compared. The top 250 clones made up a significantly larger repertoire fraction in tumors than in blood (p = 0.039). With just four or five patients in the study, the authors point out that the findings should be validated in a larger study. Only the TCR beta chain was sequenced, which likely underestimates true repertoire diversity because unpaired alpha chains were not captured.

The CDR3 sequence holds 16 residues, the cysteine and phenylalanine included. Only the CDR3 DNA is retained, 48 bases long and in frame from the first base. CDR1 and CDR2, per the germline V gene, are SGHAT and FQNNGV. Recombination joined TRBV11-2 with TRBJ2-3; a stretch of 11 junction bases matches TRBD2. Specimen: peripheral blood. This clonotype was sampled from a woman aged 30 to 39 with primary liver carcinoma and hepatitis B virus infection. The nucleotide sequence is given as TGTACCAGCAGCTTAATAGCGGGAGGGGTCATAGATACGCAGTGTTTT. Its translation is CTSSLIAGGVIDTQCF.